The next 26 T cell receptor beta chains were all read from a single sample in a study of blood T cells in healthy people across ages. The use of a sample-barcoded 5' primer and a J-beta primer mix characterized a second PCR of roughly 6 to 11 cycles. TCRdb itself ran the 5' RACE reads through MiXCR, one entry per CDR3 protein. Of roughly 500,000 distinct CDR3 sequences in the sample, 27% were seen once. What was sequenced was blood. Receptors originate from a woman between 65 and 79 years old in good health.

This clonotype turned up a few times. The rearrangement uses TRBV10-2 and TRBJ1-5, with a weak D call TRBD1 (5 bases). CDR3 length: 15 amino acids. V was trimmed by 4 bases and J by 2 bases, leaving 12 bases between them. Germline loops: CDR1 WSHSY, CDR2 SAAADI. The CDR3 loop is CASSAMGEGNQPQHF. DNA of the CDR3: TGCGCCAGCAGTGCAATGGGGGAGGGCAATCAGCCCCAGCATTTT.

This clonotype was found a few times. CDR3 in amino acids: CASSLEYSLGEQFF. In DNA form, the CDR3 reads TGTGCCAGCAGCTTAGAATATAGCTTGGGTGAGCAGTTCTTC. The rearrangement joins TRBV7-2 to TRBJ2-1, with no clear D. Trimming shortened V by 1 base and J by 9 bases, and 13 bases separated the two germline ends. The CDR3 has 14 residues. Germline V lookup: CDR1 SGHTA, CDR2 FQGNSA.

J is TRBJ2-1 and V is TRBV10-3, with a tentative D call TRBD2 (6 bases). Germline CDR1 ENHRY, CDR2 SYGVKD. Trimming took 0 bases from V and 7 from J, leaving 10 bases between them. The CDR3 consists of 14 residues. The CDR3 region has the DNA TGTGCCATCAGTGAGTCGGCTAGCGTTAATGAGCAGTTCTTC. Its protein product is CAISESASVNEQFF.

The chain links TRBV4-3 to TRBJ2-7; D not resolved. The CDR3 spans 14 residues. V was shortened by 0 bases and J by 0 bases, with 6 bases between the two germline ends. Germline V lookup: CDR1 LGHNA, CDR2 YSLEER. The CDR3 spells CASSQEWSSYEQYF. CDR3 DNA sequence: TGCGCCAGCAGCCAAGAGTGGAGCTCCTACGAGCAGTACTTC.

A remark on this clonotype: Compared with germline, one end of the junction differs, possibly owing to a read error. This chain uses TRBV24-1 with TRBJ2-5; 11 nucleotides align to TRBD2. This CDR3 comprises 16 residues. CDR1 and CDR2 (germline): KGHDR, SFDVKD. The CDR3 sequence is CATSDTTSGVRETQHF. CDR3 DNA: TGTGCCACCAGTGACACGACTAGCGGGGTGCGGGAGACCCAGCACTTC.

Regarding this clonotype: An end of the junction does not agree with germline; a read error may underlie this. The rearrangement joins TRBV6-1 to TRBJ2-1; 7 positions match TRBD1. The CDR3 is made up of 15 amino acids. Germline V CDR1 and CDR2: MNHNS, SASEGT. Here the CDR3 reads CTSSVDRAVTNEQFF. CDR3 nucleotides: TGTACCAGCAGTGTAGACAGGGCAGTTACCAATGAGCAGTTCTTC.

This clonotype was seen a handful of times. The junction differs from germline at one of its ends, possibly a read error. The gene calls are TRBV3-1 and TRBJ2-5, with 9 bases matching TRBD1. Near its end, the DNA agrees better with TRBJ2-1, so the J call may be wrong. The germline gives CDR1 LGHDT, CDR2 YNNKEL (reference sequence). The CDR3 is made up of 13 amino acids. CDR3 sequence: CASSQVTGGEQFF. CDR3 coding DNA: TGCGCCAGCAGCCAAGTGACAGGGGGTGAGCAGTTCTTC.

This clonotype was observed a few times. A junction boundary mismatches the germline segment, possibly from a read error. The rearrangement links TRBV6-2 or TRBV6-3 to TRBJ1-4; D possibly corresponds to TRBD1 (5 bases). Germline loops: CDR1 MNHEY, CDR2 SVGEGT. This CDR3 has 13 residues. The CDR3 is CAGRTRTNGKLFF. The CDR3 nucleotides read TGTGCCGGACGGACAAGGACTAATGGAAAACTGTTTTTT.

The chain recombines TRBV5-1 with TRBJ2-1; 7 bases align to TRBD1. Germline-derived CDR1 and CDR2 are SGHRS and YFSETQ. The CDR3 runs 15 residues. Trimming took 0 bases from V and 7 from J; bases not matched to a gene: 7. CDR3 nucleotide sequence: TGCGCCAGCAGCTTGGGGGGACAGAGCGCGAATGAGCAGTTCTTC. It translates to CASSLGGQSANEQFF. Variable domain in full (rest from reference TRBV5-1 and TRBJ2-1): KAGVTQTPRYLIKTRGQQVTLSCSPISGHRSVSWYQQTPGQGLQFLFEYFSETQRNKGNFPGRFSGRQFSNSRSEMNVSTLELGDSALYLCASSLGGQSANEQFFGPGTRLTVL.

This chain joins TRBV6-6 and TRBJ2-4, with 7 bases fitting TRBD1. V lost 9 bases to trimming and J lost 3 bases; unmatched junction nucleotides: 11. The CDR3 runs to 15 residues. CDR1 MNHNY and CDR2 SVGAGI come from the germline V gene (reference sequence). The CDR3 bases are TGTGCCAGTACTCCGGGACAGTTGGGCAAAAACATTCAGTACTTC. This gives the protein CASTPGQLGKNIQYF.

This clonotype was seen a handful of times. V gene TRBV9 combines with J gene TRBJ1-2; a weak D match, TRBD1 (5 bases). Per the germline V gene, CDR1 is SGDLS and CDR2 is YYNGEE. The CDR3 covers 13 residues. Trimming pared 4 bases from V and 7 bases from J, leaving 14 bases between. Here the CDR3 DNA reads TGTGCCAGCAGCTCCCGCAGGGAATCTGGCTACACCTTC. It is translated as CASSSRRESGYTF.

DNA for the CDR3: TGCGCCAGCAGCACAGGGATGGTCGCCTACAATGAGCAGTTCTTC. Its translation is CASSTGMVAYNEQFF. The rearrangement uses TRBV5-1 and TRBJ2-1; tentatively, D is TRBD1 (6 bases). V was shortened by 4 bases and J by 2 bases, with 13 bases between the two germline ends. The CDR3 covers 15 residues. Germline V gene lookup returns CDR1 SGHRS and CDR2 YFSETQ.

This clonotype occurred a few times. The chain joins TRBV6-1 to TRBJ2-3; 8 bases align to TRBD1. The trim removed 2 bases at V and 6 bases at J, leaving 10 bases unmatched. Germline V CDR1 and CDR2: MNHNS, SASEGT. The CDR3 length is 16 residues. The CDR3 loop reads CASSEHGQGGGDTQYF. CDR3 DNA: TGTGCCAGCAGTGAACACGGACAGGGAGGTGGTGATACGCAGTATTTT.

This chain links TRBV10-3 with TRBJ2-3; 12 bases are a match to TRBD2. Germline V lookup: CDR1 ENHRY, CDR2 SYGVKD. The V and J ends lost 4 bases and 0 bases, in that order; junction bases with no gene match: 2. The CDR3 is 16 residues long. The CDR3: CAISALAGGSTDTQYF. For the CDR3, the DNA is TGTGCCATCAGTGCCCTAGCGGGGGGGAGCACAGATACGCAGTATTTT.

This clonotype was detected a few times. Since the CDR3 does not end with the conserved phenylalanine or tryptophan, this likely comes from a read error. This rearrangement joins TRBV15 to TRBJ1-6; 7 nucleotides align to TRBD1. The junction had 16 bases not matched to a gene; V was cut back by 2 bases and J by 6 bases. The CDR3 has 19 residues. Germline lookup yields CDR1 LNHNV and CDR2 YYDKDF (reference sequence). This CDR3 reads CATSRPTGVSSAGNSPLHL. DNA for the CDR3: TGTGCCACCAGCAGACCTACAGGGGTTTCTTCGGCGGGTAATTCACCCCTCCACCTT.

The chain combines TRBV20-1 with TRBJ2-3; TRBD1 or TRBD2 may be the D gene (5 bases each). Trimming took 3 bases from V and 0 from J, leaving 16 bases between them. CDR3 size: 16 residues. Germline CDR1 DFQATT, CDR2 SNEGSKA (reference sequence). Written as DNA, the CDR3 is TGCAGTGCTAGCCCCGGGACGCCTACGAGCACAGATACGCAGTATTTT. Residues: CSASPGTPTSTDTQYF.

The chain has TRBV21-1 and TRBJ1-6. TRBV21-1 is designated a pseudogene. The CDR3 sequence is 11 residues long. The CDR3 region has the DNA TGTGCCAGCAGCAAAGGGGGACCCCTCCACTTT. Translating gives CASSKGGPLHF.

Only a few counts were recorded for this clonotype. This chain links TRBV20-1 with TRBJ2-7; D may correspond to TRBD1 or TRBD2 (6 bases each). Germline V gives CDR1 DFQATT, CDR2 SNEGSKA (reference sequence). Trimming stripped 6 bases from V and 4 bases from J, with 13 bases between. The CDR3 totals 12 residues. The CDR3 DNA is TGCAGTGCATGTGGGGGGCAATACGAGCAGTACTTC. It translates to CSACGGQYEQYF.

V gene TRBV18 combines with J gene TRBJ2-1, with D unclear. Trimming left V 4 bases short and J 2 bases short, with 9 bases between. Germline CDR1 reads KGHSH; CDR2 reads LQKENI. This CDR3 comprises 14 residues. The CDR3 DNA follows: TGTGCCAGCTCACGAGTAGGCCCCTACAATGAGCAGTTCTTC. It encodes CASSRVGPYNEQFF.

The rearrangement uses TRBV9 and TRBJ1-3; 7 nucleotides line up with TRBD1. The CDR3 length is 16 residues. With V trimmed by 4 bases and J by 0 bases, 7 bases remained unmatched. The germline V gene has CDR1 SGDLS and CDR2 YYNGEE. The CDR3 loop is CASSPQQGTSGNTIYF. CDR3 bases: TGTGCCAGCAGCCCCCAACAGGGGACCTCTGGAAACACCATATATTTT. Together with reference TRBV9 and TRBJ1-3, the CDR3 gives the full variable domain: DSGVTQTPKHLITATGQRVTLRCSPRSGDLSVYWYQQSLDQGLQFLIQYYNGEERAKGNILERFSAQQFPDLHSELNLSSLELGDSALYFCASSPQQGTSGNTIYFGEGSWLTVV.

The J gene is TRBJ2-5, the V gene TRBV29-1; D could derive from TRBD1 or TRBD2 (5 bases each). The V gene's germline CDR1 is SQVTM and CDR2 ANQGSEA. The CDR3 is made up of 12 amino acids. Trimming stripped 3 bases from V and 4 bases from J, with 9 bases between. Here the CDR3 reads CSVEGPSETQYF. CDR3 nucleotide sequence: TGCAGCGTTGAGGGACCTTCAGAGACCCAGTACTTC.

The V call is TRBV18, the J call TRBJ2-5, with 7 positions matching TRBD2. The CDR3 sequence is 14 residues long. The germline V gene has CDR1 KGHSH and CDR2 LQKENI. The ends lost 4 bases at V and 3 bases at J; junction bases unmatched: 5. The CDR3 DNA is TGTGCCAGCTCACGAACTAGCGCCGAAGAGACCCAGTACTTC. This encodes CASSRTSAEETQYF.

This clonotype has only one observation. The chain has TRBV7-9 and TRBJ2-1; D is undetermined. CDR1 is SEHNR, CDR2 FQNEAQ, per germline (reference sequence). V lost 7 bases and J 2 bases, leaving 6 bases between the germline ends. This CDR3 has 12 amino acids. The CDR3 sequence: CASINTYNEQFF. In DNA, the CDR3 is TGTGCCAGCATCAACACCTACAATGAGCAGTTCTTC.

J is TRBJ2-5 and V is TRBV4-2; D is possibly TRBD1 (6 bases). The better agreement between TRBJ2-7 and the DNA end casts doubt on the J call. The CDR3 sequence is 14 residues long. Germline values: CDR1 LGHNA, CDR2 YNFKEQ. The CDR3 nucleotides read TGTGCCAGCAGCCAAGAGGGCAGGGGCTACGAGCAGTACTTC. This gives the protein CASSQEGRGYEQYF.

Concerning this clonotype: A junction boundary mismatches the germline segment, possibly from a read error. The J gene is TRBJ2-2, the V gene TRBV6-6, with TRBD1 matching 9 bases. CDR1 MNHNY and CDR2 SVGAGI come from the germline V gene (reference sequence). The CDR3 length is 17 residues. CDR3 protein: CASTLLQGAGNTGELSF. The CDR3 region has the DNA TGTGCCAGCACCCTATTACAGGGGGCGGGGAACACCGGGGAGCTGTCTTTT.

V usage is TRBV7-2 and J usage is TRBJ2-4, with 7 nucleotides matching TRBD1. V was clipped by 2 bases and J by 7 bases; unmatched bases: 2. CDR3 length: 13 residues. The V gene's germline CDR1 is SGHTA and CDR2 FQGNSA. CDR3 in amino acids: CASSLKGANIQYF. The DNA of the CDR3 is TGTGCCAGCAGCTTAAAGGGGGCTAACATTCAGTACTTC.